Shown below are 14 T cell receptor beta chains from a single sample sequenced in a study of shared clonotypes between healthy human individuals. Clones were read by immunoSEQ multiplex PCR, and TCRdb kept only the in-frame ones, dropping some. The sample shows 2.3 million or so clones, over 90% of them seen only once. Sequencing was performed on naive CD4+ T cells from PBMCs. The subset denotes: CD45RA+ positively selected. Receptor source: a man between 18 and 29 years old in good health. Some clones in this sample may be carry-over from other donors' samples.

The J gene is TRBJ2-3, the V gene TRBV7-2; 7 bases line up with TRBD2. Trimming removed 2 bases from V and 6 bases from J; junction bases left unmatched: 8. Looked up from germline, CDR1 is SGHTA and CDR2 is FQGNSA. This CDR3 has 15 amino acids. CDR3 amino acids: CASSLFGGRGDTQYF. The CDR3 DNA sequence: TGTGCCAGCAGCTTATTTGGCGGGCGGGGGGATACGCAGTATTTT.

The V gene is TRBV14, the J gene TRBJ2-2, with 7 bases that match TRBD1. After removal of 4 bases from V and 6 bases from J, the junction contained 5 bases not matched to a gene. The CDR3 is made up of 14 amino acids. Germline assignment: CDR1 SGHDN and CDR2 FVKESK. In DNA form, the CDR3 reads TGTGCCAGCAGCCTTCGACAGGGCCCCGGGGAGCTGTTTTTT. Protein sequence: CASSLRQGPGELFF.

As DNA, the CDR3 is TGCGCCAGCAGCCACCGCGGACTAAACACTGAAGCTTTCTTT. Its protein is CASSHRGLNTEAFF. V and J are TRBV5-1 and TRBJ1-1; D gene unclear. V gave up 4 bases and J gave up 2 bases, with 12 bases separating them. Germline V lookup: CDR1 SGHRS, CDR2 YFSETQ. The CDR3 is 14 amino acids. Full variable domain (remainder filled in from reference TRBV5-1 and TRBJ1-1): KAGVTQTPRYLIKTRGQQVTLSCSPISGHRSVSWYQQTPGQGLQFLFEYFSETQRNKGNFPGRFSGRQFSNSRSEMNVSTLELGDSALYLCASSHRGLNTEAFFGQGTRLTVV.

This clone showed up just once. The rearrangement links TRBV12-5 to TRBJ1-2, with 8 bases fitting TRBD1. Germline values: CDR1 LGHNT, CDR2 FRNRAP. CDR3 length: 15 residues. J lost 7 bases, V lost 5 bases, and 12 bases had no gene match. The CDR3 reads CASGAGQTGVGGYTF. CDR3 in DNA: TGTGCTAGTGGTGCTGGACAGACAGGGGTAGGTGGCTACACCTTC.

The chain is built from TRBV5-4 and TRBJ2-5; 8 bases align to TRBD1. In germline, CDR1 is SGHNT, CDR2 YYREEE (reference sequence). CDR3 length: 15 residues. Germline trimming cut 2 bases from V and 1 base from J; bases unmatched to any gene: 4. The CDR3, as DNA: TGTGCCAGCAGCTTCAACAGGGGGACCCAAGAGACCCAGTACTTC. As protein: CASSFNRGTQETQYF.

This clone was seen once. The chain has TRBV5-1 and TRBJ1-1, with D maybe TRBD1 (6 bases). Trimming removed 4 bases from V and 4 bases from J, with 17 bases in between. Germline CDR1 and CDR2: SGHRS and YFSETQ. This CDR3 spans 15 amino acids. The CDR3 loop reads CASSKEGGSGTEAFF. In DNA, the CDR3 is TGCGCCAGCAGCAAGGAAGGGGGGAGCGGCACTGAAGCTTTCTTT.

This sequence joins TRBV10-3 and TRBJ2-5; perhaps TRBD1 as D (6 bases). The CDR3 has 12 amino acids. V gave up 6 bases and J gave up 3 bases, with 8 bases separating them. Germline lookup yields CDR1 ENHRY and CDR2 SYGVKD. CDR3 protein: CAISPGEETQYF. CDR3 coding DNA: TGTGCCATCAGCCCAGGGGAAGAGACCCAGTACTTC.

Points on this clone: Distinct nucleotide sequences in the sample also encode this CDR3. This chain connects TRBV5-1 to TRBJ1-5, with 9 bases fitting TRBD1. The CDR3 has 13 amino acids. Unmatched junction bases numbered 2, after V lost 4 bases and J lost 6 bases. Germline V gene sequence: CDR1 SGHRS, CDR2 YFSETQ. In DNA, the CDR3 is TGCGCCAGCAGCCTGGACAGGGGTCAGCCCCAGCATTTT. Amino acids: CASSLDRGQPQHF. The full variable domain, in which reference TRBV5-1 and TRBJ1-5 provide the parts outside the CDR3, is KAGVTQTPRYLIKTRGQQVTLSCSPISGHRSVSWYQQTPGQGLQFLFEYFSETQRNKGNFPGRFSGRQFSNSRSEMNVSTLELGDSALYLCASSLDRGQPQHFGDGTRLSIL.

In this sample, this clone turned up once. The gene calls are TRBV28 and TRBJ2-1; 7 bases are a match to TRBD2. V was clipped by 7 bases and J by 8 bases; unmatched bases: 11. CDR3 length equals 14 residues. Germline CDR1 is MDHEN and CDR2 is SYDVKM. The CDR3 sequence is CASNLGGTSHEQFF. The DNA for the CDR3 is TGTGCCAGCAACCTGGGAGGGACCAGCCATGAGCAGTTCTTC.

This chain's CDR3 is CATSWRRANEQFF. CDR3 DNA sequence: TGTGCCACCAGCTGGCGGCGGGCCAATGAGCAGTTCTTC. V gene TRBV15 combines with J gene TRBJ2-1, with a possible D match to TRBD2 (5 bases). CDR1 LNHNV and CDR2 YYDKDF come from the germline V gene (reference sequence). The CDR3 has 13 residues. Trimming took 5 bases from V and 6 from J, leaving 11 bases between them.

CDR3 nucleotide sequence: TGTGCCAGCAGCTCGCGGACTAGAGGTATCTCCTACGAGCAGTACTTC. Translated: CASSSRTRGISYEQYF. The rearrangement joins TRBV11-2 to TRBJ2-7, with 7 positions matching TRBD2. The CDR3 spans 16 residues. With 4 bases clipped from V and 0 bases from J, the junction kept 9 bases outside the gene matches. CDR1 is SGHAT, CDR2 FQNNGV, per germline.

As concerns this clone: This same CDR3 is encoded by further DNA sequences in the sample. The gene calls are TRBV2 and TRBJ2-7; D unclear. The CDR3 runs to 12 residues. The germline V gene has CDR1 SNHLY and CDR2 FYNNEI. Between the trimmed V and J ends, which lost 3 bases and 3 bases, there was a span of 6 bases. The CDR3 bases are TGTGCCAGCAGTGAGGAAAGCTACGAGCAGTACTTC. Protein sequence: CASSEESYEQYF.

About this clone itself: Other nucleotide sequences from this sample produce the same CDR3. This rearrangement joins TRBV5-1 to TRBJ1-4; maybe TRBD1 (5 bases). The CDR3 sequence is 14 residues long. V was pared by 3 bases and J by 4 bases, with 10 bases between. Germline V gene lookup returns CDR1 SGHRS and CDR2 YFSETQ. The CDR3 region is CASSSGRNNEKLFF. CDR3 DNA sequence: TGCGCCAGCAGCTCGGGACGGAATAATGAAAAACTGTTTTTT. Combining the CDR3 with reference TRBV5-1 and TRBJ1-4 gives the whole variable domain KAGVTQTPRYLIKTRGQQVTLSCSPISGHRSVSWYQQTPGQGLQFLFEYFSETQRNKGNFPGRFSGRQFSNSRSEMNVSTLELGDSALYLCASSSGRNNEKLFFGSGTQLSVL.

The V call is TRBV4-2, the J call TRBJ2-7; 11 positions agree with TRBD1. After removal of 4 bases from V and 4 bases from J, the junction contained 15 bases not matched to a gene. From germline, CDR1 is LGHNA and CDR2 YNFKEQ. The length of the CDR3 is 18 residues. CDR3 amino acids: CASSRRITGTGGAYEQYF. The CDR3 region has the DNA TGTGCCAGCAGCCGAAGGATAACCGGGACAGGGGGTGCGTACGAGCAGTACTTC.